This record looks at one TCR beta chain sequence and its context. This clonotype was found many times. Its antigen is still unknown. It has no much larger one-base neighbor in the sample; base qualities were not kept. The protocol used for the library was RT-PCR. TCRdb lists the instrument as Illumina HiSeq 2500. Using fastp trimming at Q25 and MiXCR clonotype assembly, TCRdb reanalyzed the public sequencing data and kept in-frame beta chains. Every entry covers one CDR3 protein and lists the most common genes and DNA from its rows. In all, the sample holds around 570,000 distinct CDR3 sequences, and around 8% of those were seen once. The ten largest clones represent 10% to 15% of the sample. These data come from a study of response to subunit inactivated influenza vaccine (dated by TCRdb to between 2017 and 2018). Study-wide context: Deep quantitative T cell receptor repertoire profiling was used in the study to track responses to a trivalent subunit inactivated influenza vaccine. The paper's findings and limits, for the study overall: It was suggested by the authors that each seasonal influenza vaccination may recruit only a limited number of new T cells.

This receptor was obtained from a man aged 50 to 75 who received an inactivated influenza vaccine. Donor details come from another sample of the same person, matched by shared clones. Sequences were derived from PBMCs from blood, sampled less than 30 months after vaccination.

The DNA is TGTGCCAGCAGCCAAGACCCCTCCAGCGGGGGCACAGATACGCAGTATTTT. The resulting protein is CASSQDPSSGGTDTQYF. The sequence links TRBV4-2 to TRBJ2-3; TRBD2 aligns with 7 central bases. Inclusive of the bounding cysteine and phenylalanine, the CDR3 is 17 residues long. Only the CDR3 DNA stays, 51 bases, in frame from base 1. CDR1 and CDR2, per the germline V gene, are LGHNA and YNFKEQ. Germline trimming: 0 bases from V, 1 base from J; junction bases outside gene matches: 7.